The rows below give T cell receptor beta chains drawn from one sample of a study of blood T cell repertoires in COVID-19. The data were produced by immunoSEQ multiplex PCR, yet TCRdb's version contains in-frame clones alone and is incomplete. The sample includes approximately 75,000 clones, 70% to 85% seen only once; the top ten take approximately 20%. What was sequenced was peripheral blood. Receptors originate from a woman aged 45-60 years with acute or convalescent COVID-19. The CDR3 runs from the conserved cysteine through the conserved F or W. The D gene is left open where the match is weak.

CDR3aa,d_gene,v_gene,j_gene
CASSIVGPWTSGRNNEQFF,TRBD2,TRBV19,TRBJ2-1
CASSGTGEPYNEQFF,NA,TRBV7-2,TRBJ2-1
CATRYRQPTFEQYF,NA,TRBV7-2,TRBJ2-7
CASSLVGTGHHQPQHF,TRBD1,TRBV7-3,TRBJ1-5
CASSLESYNSPLHF,NA,TRBV11-3,TRBJ1-6
CASSSPGQGSNEQFF,TRBD1,TRBV6-5,TRBJ2-1
CASSPREDRADTQYF,TRBD1,TRBV19,TRBJ2-3
CASSLGRETDTQYF,TRBD2,TRBV5-1,TRBJ2-3
CASSFTGYEQFF,NA,TRBV6-6,TRBJ2-1
CASSTDRSNQPQHF,TRBD1,TRBV6-5,TRBJ1-5
CASSRPQRGVQETQYF,TRBD2,TRBV18,TRBJ2-5
CASSVTGEETQYF,TRBD1,TRBV4-2,TRBJ2-5
CASSGTSGGLETQYF,TRBD2,TRBV9,TRBJ2-5
CASSLDPAGGPYNEQFF,TRBD2,TRBV7-2,TRBJ2-1
CASRTTGTGRSEAFF,TRBD1,TRBV2,TRBJ1-1
CASSLAGLGVNNEQFF,TRBD2,TRBV7-8,TRBJ2-1
CASSFGGSTDTQYF,NA,TRBV28,TRBJ2-3
CASSESLREQFF,NA,TRBV2,TRBJ2-1
CASSVAGTGSTEAFF,TRBD1,TRBV9,TRBJ1-1
CASSEGTSGMETQYF,TRBD2,TRBV6-4,TRBJ2-5
CASRGTSGDANTGELFF,TRBD2,TRBV7-9,TRBJ2-2
CASSLGGLEYYEQYF,TRBD2,TRBV5-1,TRBJ2-7
CASSYRGGGTGELFF,NA,TRBV19,TRBJ2-2
CASSLSTGNYGYTF,NA,TRBV27,TRBJ1-2
CASSLGERTTLEQFF,NA,TRBV5-1,TRBJ2-1
CASSIDLDRGDQPQHF,TRBD1,TRBV19,TRBJ1-5
CASRGLEHYEQYF,NA,TRBV7-9,TRBJ2-7
CASSLVRTVFSYEQYF,NA,TRBV13,TRBJ2-7
CSVAQGTYEQYF,NA,TRBV29-1,TRBJ2-7
CASKVTGADFEQFF,TRBD1,TRBV19,TRBJ2-1
CASSTGTGLLHNEQFF,TRBD1,TRBV9,TRBJ2-1
CASSFNRGTGELFF,TRBD1,TRBV11-2,TRBJ2-2
CASTPRGQGTLAKNIQYF,TRBD1,TRBV19,TRBJ2-4
CATRQTRSGNTIYF,NA,TRBV2,TRBJ1-3
CASSQLTTAGGGDTQYF,TRBD2,TRBV4-1,TRBJ2-3
CASSSRTSGGAGRETQYF,TRBD2,TRBV11-2,TRBJ2-5
CASSLELAYNEQFF,NA,TRBV5-4,TRBJ2-1
CASSRTVSYEQYF,NA,TRBV5-6,TRBJ2-7
CASSYGHFKFF,NA,TRBV6-5,TRBJ2-1
CSVSLSYEQYF,NA,TRBV29-1,TRBJ2-7
CASHGTGGYEQYF,TRBD1,TRBV19,TRBJ2-7
CASSLGNGNSPLHF,NA,TRBV2,TRBJ1-6
CACQSGYNEQFF,NA,TRBV30,TRBJ2-1
CASSVGGKEQFF,NA,TRBV25-1,TRBJ2-1
CASSTSRTFRISYEQYF,NA,TRBV6-4,TRBJ2-7
CASSPGQGEVETQYF,NA,TRBV28,TRBJ2-5
CASGGGSDTEAFF,NA,TRBV28,TRBJ1-1
CASSPTRGIYNEQFF,NA,TRBV28,TRBJ2-1
CASSTGLGTEAFF,NA,TRBV18,TRBJ1-1
CATSRDRTGTGFSYEQYF,TRBD1,TRBV15,TRBJ2-7
CASSFGQGNEKLFF,TRBD1,TRBV5-1,TRBJ1-4
CASSLVGQGAGYRETQYF,TRBD1,TRBV7-2,TRBJ2-5
CASSQGASGYNEQFF,NA,TRBV7-7,TRBJ2-1
CASSSLIAGPSYEQYF,TRBD2,TRBV6-6,TRBJ2-7
CASGWDRGSGANVLTF,TRBD1,TRBV12-5,TRBJ2-6
CASIPAGVGRTGEQFF,TRBD2,TRBV28,TRBJ2-1
CASSISGTGTGNTIYF,TRBD1,TRBV7-2,TRBJ1-3